This T cell receptor (beta chain) originates from a study of identifying expanded T cells in peripheral blood. Sequenced by immunoSEQ multiplex PCR; TCRdb stores in-frame clones only, minus some. This sample carries more than 45,000 clones, roughly 87% of them seen once, and the ten largest clones take 3.6%. Overall study results and limits: Technical replicates showed about 1.1 changed clones; about 2 weeks roughly 16; four weeks 19.

On this clone itself: The antigen remains unidentified.

The CDR3 spans 16 residues. Between the trimmed V and J ends, which lost 6 bases and 0 bases, there was a span of 15 bases. Germline V gene lookup returns CDR1 LNHDA and CDR2 SQIVND (reference sequence). The clonotype originates from a person aged 18 to 75 in good health. The chain carries TRBV19 and TRBJ1-3, with D possibly matching TRBD1 (6 bases). The sequenced sample was blood. CDR3 DNA sequence: TGTGCCAGTAGCGAAGGACAGTATGACTCTGGAAACACCATATATTTT. Protein: CASSEGQYDSGNTIYF.